Listed here is a single TCR beta chain. The antigen is undetermined. The sample belongs to a study of cytomegalovirus exposure and HLA in healthy donors. General study points: Rare TCR sequences dominated, though some public TCRs recurred in many donors. Researchers reported in a later analysis that a missense DCLRE1C variant was tied to TCR beta V- and J-gene trimming.

PCR involved 60 Vbeta and 13 Jbeta primers. Clones were read by immunoSEQ multiplex PCR, and TCRdb kept only the in-frame ones, dropping some. The sample lists 150,000 or so clones, 75% to 80% seen once, with about an eighth in the top ten. This CDR3 spans 16 amino acids. V lost 6 bases to trimming and J lost 0 bases; unmatched junction nucleotides: 6. The germline V gene has CDR1 MDHEN and CDR2 SYDVKM. V and J are TRBV28 and TRBJ2-3, with 10 nucleotides matching TRBD2. This TCR came from a man in his forties or fifties in good health and CMV-seropositive. What was sequenced was PBMCs. This CDR3 reads CASRRTSGTSTDTQYF. Here the CDR3 DNA reads TGTGCCAGCAGGCGCACTAGCGGGACTAGCACAGATACGCAGTATTTT.